This TCR beta chain was documented in a study of T cells in Graves' hyperthyroidism and ophthalmopathy. Looking at the study overall: Prior to any treatment, at the point of initial diagnosis, peripheral blood was collected. The study, taken as a whole, reports: Blood shared most expanded thyroid clonotypes above 0.001.

Exclusion of patients followed from uncontrolled infection, other autoimmune disease, pregnancy or lactation. Orbital computed tomography and thyroid ultrasound, together with serum TRAb and thyroxine and clinical symptoms, were used for diagnoses. Researchers took RNA transcripts and amplified the TCR beta CDR3 regions from them. An initial round of RT-PCR targeting the TCR CDR3 relied on the HTBI primer set. TCRdb re-called the multiplex PCR reads with MiXCR, one entry per CDR3 protein. The profile shows 450,000 to 500,000 distinct CDR3 sequences, around a fifth of them singletons. A note on this clonotype: The target antigen is unknown.

The CDR3 is made up of 15 amino acids. Germline CDR1 and CDR2: LNHDA and SQIVND (reference sequence). Trimming cost V 2 bases and J 2 bases; bases outside gene matches: 4. Input material: blood. This sequence was found in a woman between 65 and 79 years old with Graves' ophthalmopathy. This sequence joins TRBV19 and TRBJ2-3, with TRBD2 matching 7 bases. Here the CDR3 DNA reads TGTGCCAGTAGTATATGGCGGGACTACACAGATACGCAGTATTTT. It is translated as CASSIWRDYTDTQYF.